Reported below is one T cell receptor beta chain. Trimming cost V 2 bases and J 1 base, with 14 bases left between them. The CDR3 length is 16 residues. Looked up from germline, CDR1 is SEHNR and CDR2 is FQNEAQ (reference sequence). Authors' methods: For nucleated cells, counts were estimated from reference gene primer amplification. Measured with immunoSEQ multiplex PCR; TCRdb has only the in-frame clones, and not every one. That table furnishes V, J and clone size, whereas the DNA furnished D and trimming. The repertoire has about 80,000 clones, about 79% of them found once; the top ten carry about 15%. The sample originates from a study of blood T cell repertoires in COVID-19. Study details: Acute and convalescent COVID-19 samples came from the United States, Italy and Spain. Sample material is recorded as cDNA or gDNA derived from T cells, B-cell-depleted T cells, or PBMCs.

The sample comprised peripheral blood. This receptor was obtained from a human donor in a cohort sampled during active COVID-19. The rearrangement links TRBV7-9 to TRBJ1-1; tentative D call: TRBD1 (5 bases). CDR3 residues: CASSLYLTTANTEAFF. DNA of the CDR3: TGTGCCAGCAGCTTATACCTTACGACAGCGAACACTGAAGCTTTCTTT.